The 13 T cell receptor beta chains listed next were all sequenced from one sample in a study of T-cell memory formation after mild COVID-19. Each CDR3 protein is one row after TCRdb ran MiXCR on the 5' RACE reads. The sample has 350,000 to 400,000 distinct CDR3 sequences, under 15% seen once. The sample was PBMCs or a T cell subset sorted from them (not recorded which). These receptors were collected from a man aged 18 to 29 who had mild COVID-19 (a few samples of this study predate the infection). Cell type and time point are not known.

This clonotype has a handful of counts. DNA of the CDR3: TGCGCCAGCAGCCAAGAAGACAGGGATCGGACCTTC. It yields the protein CASSQEDRDRTF. The chain combines TRBV4-1 with TRBJ1-2; 7 bases match TRBD1. From germline, CDR1 is MGHRA and CDR2 YSYEKL. Trimming cost V 0 bases and J 14 bases; bases outside gene matches: 6. This CDR3 is built from 12 residues.

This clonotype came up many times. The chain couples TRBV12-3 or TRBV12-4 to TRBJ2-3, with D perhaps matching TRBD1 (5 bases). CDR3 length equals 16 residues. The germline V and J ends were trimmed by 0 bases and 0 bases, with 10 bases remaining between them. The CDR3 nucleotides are TGTGCCAGCAGTTTAGCGCTTGGACATAGCACAGATACGCAGTATTTT. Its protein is CASSLALGHSTDTQYF.

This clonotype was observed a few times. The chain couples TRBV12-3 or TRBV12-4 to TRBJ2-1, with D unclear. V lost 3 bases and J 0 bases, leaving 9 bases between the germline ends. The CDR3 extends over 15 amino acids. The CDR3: CASSFGPGSYNEQFF. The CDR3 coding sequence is TGTGCCAGCAGTTTCGGACCGGGCTCCTACAATGAGCAGTTCTTC.

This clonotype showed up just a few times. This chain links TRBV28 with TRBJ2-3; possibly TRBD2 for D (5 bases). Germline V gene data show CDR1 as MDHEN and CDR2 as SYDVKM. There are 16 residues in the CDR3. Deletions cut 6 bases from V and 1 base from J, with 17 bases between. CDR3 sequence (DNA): TGTGCCAGCAGCCTGCTACCTGGCGGGCGCACAGATACGCAGTATTTT. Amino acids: CASSLLPGGRTDTQYF.

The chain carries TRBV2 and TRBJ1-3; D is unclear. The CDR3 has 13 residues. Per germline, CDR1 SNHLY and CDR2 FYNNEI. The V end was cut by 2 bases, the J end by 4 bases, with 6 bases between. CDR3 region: CASSEFLGNTIYF. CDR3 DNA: TGTGCCAGCAGTGAATTTTTGGGAAACACCATATATTTT.

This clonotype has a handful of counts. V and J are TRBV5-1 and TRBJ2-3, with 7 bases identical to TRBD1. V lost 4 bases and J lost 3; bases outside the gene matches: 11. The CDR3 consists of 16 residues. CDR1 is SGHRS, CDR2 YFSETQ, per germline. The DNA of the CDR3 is TGCGCCAGCAGCCCAAGCCGGGACAGCGAGACAGATACGCAGTATTTT. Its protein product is CASSPSRDSETDTQYF.

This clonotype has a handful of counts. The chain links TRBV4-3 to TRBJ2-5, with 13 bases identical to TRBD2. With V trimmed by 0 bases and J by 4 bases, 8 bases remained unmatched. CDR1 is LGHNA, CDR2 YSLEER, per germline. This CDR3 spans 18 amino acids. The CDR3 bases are TGCGCCAGCAGCCAAGACGGACTAGCGGGGGCCAGGGGAGAGACCCAGTACTTC. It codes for CASSQDGLAGARGETQYF.

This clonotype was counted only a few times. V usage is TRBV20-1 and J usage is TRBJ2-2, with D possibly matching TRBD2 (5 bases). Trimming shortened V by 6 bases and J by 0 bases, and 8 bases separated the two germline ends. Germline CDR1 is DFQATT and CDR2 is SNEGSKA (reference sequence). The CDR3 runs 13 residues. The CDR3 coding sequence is TGCAGTGCGAGGGCATCGAACACCGGGGAGCTGTTTTTT. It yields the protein CSARASNTGELFF.

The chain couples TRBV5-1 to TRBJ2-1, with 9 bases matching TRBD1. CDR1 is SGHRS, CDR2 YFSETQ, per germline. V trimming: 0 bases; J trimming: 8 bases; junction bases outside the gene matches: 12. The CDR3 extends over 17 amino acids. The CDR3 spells CASSLGQQGAIFHEQFF. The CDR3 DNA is TGCGCCAGCAGCTTGGGGCAACAGGGGGCGATTTTCCATGAGCAGTTCTTC.

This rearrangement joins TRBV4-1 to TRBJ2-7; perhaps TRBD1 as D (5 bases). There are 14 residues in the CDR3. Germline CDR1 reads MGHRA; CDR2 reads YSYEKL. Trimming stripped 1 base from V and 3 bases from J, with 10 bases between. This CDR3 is CASSQVDTGYEQYF. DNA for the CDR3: TGCGCCAGCAGCCAAGTAGACACAGGCTACGAGCAGTACTTC.

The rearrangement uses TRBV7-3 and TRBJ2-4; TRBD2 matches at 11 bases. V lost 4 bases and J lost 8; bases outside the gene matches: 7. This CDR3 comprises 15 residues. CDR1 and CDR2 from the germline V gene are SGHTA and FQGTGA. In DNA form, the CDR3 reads TGTGCCAGCAGCTCGAATAGCGGGGGGGCCGACATTCAGTACTTC. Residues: CASSSNSGGADIQYF.

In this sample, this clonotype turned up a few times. The CDR3 DNA sequence: TGTGCCAGCAGCCAAGATAAAGGTGCGGGAAGGGGCTACACCTTC. Translated, it gives CASSQDKGAGRGYTF. The V call is TRBV4-2, the J call TRBJ1-2; D is uncertain. CDR1 is LGHNA, CDR2 YNFKEQ, per germline. V was shortened by 0 bases and J by 8 bases, with 16 bases between the two germline ends. The length of the CDR3 is 15 residues.

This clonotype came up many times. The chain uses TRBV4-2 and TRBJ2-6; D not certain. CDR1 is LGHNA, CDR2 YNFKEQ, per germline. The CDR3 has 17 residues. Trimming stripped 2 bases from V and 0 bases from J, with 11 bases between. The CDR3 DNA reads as TGTGCCAGCAGCCAATTACGGAGTCGCTCTGGGGCCAACGTCCTGACTTTC. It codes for CASSQLRSRSGANVLTF.